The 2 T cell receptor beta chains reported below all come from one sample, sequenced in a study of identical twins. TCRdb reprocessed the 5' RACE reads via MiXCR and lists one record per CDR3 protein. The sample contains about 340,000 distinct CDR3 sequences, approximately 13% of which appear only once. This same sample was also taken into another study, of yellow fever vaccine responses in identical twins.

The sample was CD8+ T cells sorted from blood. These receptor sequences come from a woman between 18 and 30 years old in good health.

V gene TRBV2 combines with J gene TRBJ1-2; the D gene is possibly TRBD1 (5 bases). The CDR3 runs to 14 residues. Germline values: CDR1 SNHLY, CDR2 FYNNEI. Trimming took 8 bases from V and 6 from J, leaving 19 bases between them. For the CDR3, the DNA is TGTGCCAGCTTGTCCAGGGTGGGAGGAAATGGCTACACCTTC. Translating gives CASLSRVGGNGYTF.

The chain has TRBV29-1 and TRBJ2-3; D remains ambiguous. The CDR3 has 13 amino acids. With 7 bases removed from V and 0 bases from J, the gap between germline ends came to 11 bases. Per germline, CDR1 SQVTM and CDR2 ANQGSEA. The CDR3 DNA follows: TGCAGCGCCCTGACCCAGAGCACAGATACGCAGTATTTT. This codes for CSALTQSTDTQYF.